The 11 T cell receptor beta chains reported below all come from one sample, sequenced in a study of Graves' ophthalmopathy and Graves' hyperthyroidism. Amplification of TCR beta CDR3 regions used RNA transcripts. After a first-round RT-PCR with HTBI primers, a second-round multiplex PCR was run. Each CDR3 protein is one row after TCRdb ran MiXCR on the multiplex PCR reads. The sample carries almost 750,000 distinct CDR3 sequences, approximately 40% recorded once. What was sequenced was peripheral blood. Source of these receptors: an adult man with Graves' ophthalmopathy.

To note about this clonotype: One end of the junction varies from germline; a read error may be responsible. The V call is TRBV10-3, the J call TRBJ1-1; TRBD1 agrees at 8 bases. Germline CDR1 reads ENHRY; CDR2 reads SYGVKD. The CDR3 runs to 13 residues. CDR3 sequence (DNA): TGTGCCAGCAGTTACAGGGGGGCTGCTGAAGCTTTCTTT. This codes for CASSYRGAAEAFF.

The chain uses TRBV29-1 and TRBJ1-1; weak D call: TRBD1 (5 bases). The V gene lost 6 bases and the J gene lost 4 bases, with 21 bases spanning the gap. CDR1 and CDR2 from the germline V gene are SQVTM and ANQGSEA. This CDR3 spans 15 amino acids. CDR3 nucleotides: TGCAGCGTATCCCCCGGGGCGGGAAGGAGCACTGAAGCTTTCTTT. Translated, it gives CSVSPGAGRSTEAFF. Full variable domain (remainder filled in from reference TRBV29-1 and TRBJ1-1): SAVISQKPSRDICQRGTSLTIQCQVDSQVTMMFWYRQQPGQSLTLIATANQGSEATYESGFVIDKFPISRPNLTFSTLTVSNMSPEDSSIYLCSVSPGAGRSTEAFFGQGTRLTVV.

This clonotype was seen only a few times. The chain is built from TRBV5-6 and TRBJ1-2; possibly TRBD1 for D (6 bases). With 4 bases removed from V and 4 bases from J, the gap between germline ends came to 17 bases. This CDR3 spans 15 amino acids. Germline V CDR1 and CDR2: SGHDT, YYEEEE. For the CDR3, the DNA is TGTGCCAGCAGCCCCCGGGGGGCGGTGGCCTATGGCTACACCTTC. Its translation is CASSPRGAVAYGYTF. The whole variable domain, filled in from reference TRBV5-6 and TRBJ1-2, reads DAGVTQSPTHLIKTRGQQVTLRCSPKSGHDTVSWYQQALGQGPQFIFQYYEEEERQRGNFPDRFSGHQFPNYSSELNVNALLLGDSALYLCASSPRGAVAYGYTFGSGTRLTVV.

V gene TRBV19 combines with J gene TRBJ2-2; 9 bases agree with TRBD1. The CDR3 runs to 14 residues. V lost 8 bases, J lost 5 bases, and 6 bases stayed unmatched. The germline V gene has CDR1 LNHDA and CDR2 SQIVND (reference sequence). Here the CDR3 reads CASGHRGQTGELFF. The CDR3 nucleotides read TGTGCCAGTGGGCACAGGGGGCAAACCGGGGAGCTGTTTTTT.

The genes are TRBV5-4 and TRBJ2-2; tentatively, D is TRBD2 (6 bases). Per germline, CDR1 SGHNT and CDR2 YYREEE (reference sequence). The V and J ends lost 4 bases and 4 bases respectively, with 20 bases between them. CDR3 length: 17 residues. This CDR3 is CASSQDTPSVPTGELFF. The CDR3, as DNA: TGTGCCAGCAGCCAAGATACTCCTAGCGTACCCACCGGGGAGCTGTTTTTT.

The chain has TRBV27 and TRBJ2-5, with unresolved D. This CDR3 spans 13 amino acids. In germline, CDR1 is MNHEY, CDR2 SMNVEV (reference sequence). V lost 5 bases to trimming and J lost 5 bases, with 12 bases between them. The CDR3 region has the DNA TGTGCCAGCAGTCCCTCCGGTCCGGAGACCCAGTACTTC. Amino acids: CASSPSGPETQYF.

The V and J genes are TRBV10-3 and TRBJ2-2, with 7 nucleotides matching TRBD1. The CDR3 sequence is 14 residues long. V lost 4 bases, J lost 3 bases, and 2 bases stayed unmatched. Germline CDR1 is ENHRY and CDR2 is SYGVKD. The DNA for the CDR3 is TGTGCCATCAGTGGGACAGGACACACCGGGGAGCTGTTTTTT. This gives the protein CAISGTGHTGELFF.

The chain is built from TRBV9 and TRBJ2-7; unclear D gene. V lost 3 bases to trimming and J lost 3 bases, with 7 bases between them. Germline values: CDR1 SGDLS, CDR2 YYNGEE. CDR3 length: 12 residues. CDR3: CASSGTNYEQYF. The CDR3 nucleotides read TGTGCCAGCAGCGGGACCAACTACGAGCAGTACTTC. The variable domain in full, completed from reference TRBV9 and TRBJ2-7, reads DSGVTQTPKHLITATGQRVTLRCSPRSGDLSVYWYQQSLDQGLQFLIQYYNGEERAKGNILERFSAQQFPDLHSELNLSSLELGDSALYFCASSGTNYEQYFGPGTRLTVT.

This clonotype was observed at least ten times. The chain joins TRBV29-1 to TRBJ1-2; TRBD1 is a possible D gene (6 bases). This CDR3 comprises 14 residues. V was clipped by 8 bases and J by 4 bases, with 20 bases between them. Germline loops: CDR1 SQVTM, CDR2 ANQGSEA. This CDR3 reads CSIVKQGGGYGYTF. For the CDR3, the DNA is TGCAGCATCGTTAAACAGGGAGGCGGCTATGGCTACACCTTC.

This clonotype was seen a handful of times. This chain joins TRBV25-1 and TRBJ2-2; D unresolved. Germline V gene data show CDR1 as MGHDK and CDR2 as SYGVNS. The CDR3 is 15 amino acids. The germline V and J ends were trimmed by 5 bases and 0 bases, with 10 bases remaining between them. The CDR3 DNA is TGTGCCAGCAGTCAGGACGTCGCGAACACCGGGGAGCTGTTTTTT. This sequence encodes CASSQDVANTGELFF. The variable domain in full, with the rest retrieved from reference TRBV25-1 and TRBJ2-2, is EADIYQTPRYLVIGTGKKITLECSQTMGHDKMYWYQQDPGMELHLIHYSYGVNSTEKGDLSSESTVSRIRTEHFPLTLESARPSHTSQYLCASSQDVANTGELFFGEGSRLTVL.

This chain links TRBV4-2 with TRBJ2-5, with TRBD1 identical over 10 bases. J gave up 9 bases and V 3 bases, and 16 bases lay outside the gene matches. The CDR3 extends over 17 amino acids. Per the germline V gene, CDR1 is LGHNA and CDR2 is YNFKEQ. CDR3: CASSQAGTGEGGQPQYF. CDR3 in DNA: TGTGCCAGCAGCCAGGCCGGGACAGGGGAGGGGGGTCAGCCCCAGTACTTC.